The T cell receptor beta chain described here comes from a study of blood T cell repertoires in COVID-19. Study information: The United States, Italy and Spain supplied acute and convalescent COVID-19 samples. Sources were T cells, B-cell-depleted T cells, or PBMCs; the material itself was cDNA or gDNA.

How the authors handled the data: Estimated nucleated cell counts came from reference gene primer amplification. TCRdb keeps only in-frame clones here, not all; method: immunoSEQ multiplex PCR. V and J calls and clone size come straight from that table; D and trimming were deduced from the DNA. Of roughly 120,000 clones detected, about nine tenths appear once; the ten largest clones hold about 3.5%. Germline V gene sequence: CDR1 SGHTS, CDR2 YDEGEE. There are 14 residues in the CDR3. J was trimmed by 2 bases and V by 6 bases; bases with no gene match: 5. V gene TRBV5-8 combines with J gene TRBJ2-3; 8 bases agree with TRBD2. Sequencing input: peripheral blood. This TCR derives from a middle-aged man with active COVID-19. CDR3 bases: TGTGCCAGCACGACTAGCGCCTACACAGATACGCAGTATTTT. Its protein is CASTTSAYTDTQYF.